The 23 T cell receptor beta chains in this list originate from one sample, sequenced in a study of T cells after yellow fever vaccination. TCRdb reprocessed the 5' RACE reads with MiXCR, giving one entry per CDR3 protein. The sample includes roughly 400,000 distinct CDR3 sequences, about 17% of them seen just once. Here the sequenced sample was PBMCs, taken before the yellow fever booster vaccination. Receptor source: a man aged 18 to 29 who received the YFV17D yellow fever vaccine.

V and J are TRBV5-1 and TRBJ2-7; D remains ambiguous. The CDR3 runs to 15 residues. The germline V gene has CDR1 SGHRS and CDR2 YFSETQ. V was shortened by 4 bases and J by 2 bases, with 16 bases between the two germline ends. The CDR3 nucleotides are TGCGCCAGCAGCCGTGGACCTACCCAGCCCTACGAGCAGTACTTC. The encoded protein is CASSRGPTQPYEQYF.

The chain employs TRBV4-1 and TRBJ1-1; D unclear. CDR1 MGHRA and CDR2 YSYEKL come from the germline V gene. The CDR3 is 14 amino acids. Trimming took off 0 bases at V and 6 bases at J, with 11 bases between the two ends. CDR3 sequence (DNA): TGCGCCAGCAGCCAAGAACAGTTGAGCTCTGAAGCTTTCTTT. Encoded protein: CASSQEQLSSEAFF.

The table lists this clonotype with a few counts. This chain uses TRBV5-1 with TRBJ1-5; 9 bases line up with TRBD1. The V segment lost 4 bases and the J segment 6 bases; nucleotides outside the gene matches: 11. This CDR3 contains 16 residues. The germline V gene has CDR1 SGHRS and CDR2 YFSETQ. The CDR3 spells CASSTRSGTGSQPQHF. For the CDR3, the DNA is TGCGCCAGCAGCACTCGATCCGGGACAGGGAGTCAGCCCCAGCATTTT.

V is TRBV30 and J is TRBJ2-7, with 7 bases lining up with TRBD2. The CDR3 covers 15 residues. Trimming removed 2 bases from V and 3 bases from J; junction bases left unmatched: 10. Germline V gene lookup returns CDR1 GTSNPN and CDR2 SVGIG (reference sequence). CDR3 coding DNA: TGTGCCTGGAGTAGTGGCAGCGGGACCTACTACGAGCAGTACTTC. Amino acid sequence: CAWSSGSGTYYEQYF.

The chain couples TRBV5-1 to TRBJ2-4; D call uncertain. With 3 bases removed from V and 2 bases from J, the gap between germline ends came to 9 bases. Per the germline V gene, CDR1 is SGHRS and CDR2 is YFSETQ. The CDR3 contains 14 residues. In DNA form, the CDR3 reads TGCGCCAGCAGCTCGACGGTTCCCAAAAACATTCAGTACTTC. It translates to CASSSTVPKNIQYF.

This clonotype was counted only a few times. The rearrangement uses TRBV28 and TRBJ1-1; 10 positions match TRBD1. Germline-derived CDR1 and CDR2 are MDHEN and SYDVKM. CDR3 length equals 14 residues. Trimming at V came to 7 bases and at J to 4 bases, leaving 6 bases not matched to a gene. This CDR3 is CASISGTGATEAFF. For the CDR3, the DNA is TGTGCCAGCATCTCCGGGACAGGGGCCACTGAAGCTTTCTTT. The variable domain in full, with the rest retrieved from reference TRBV28 and TRBJ1-1, is DVKVTQSSRYLVKRTGEKVFLECVQDMDHENMFWYRQDPGLGLRLIYFSYDVKMKEKGDIPEGYSVSREKKERFSLILESASTNQTSMYLCASISGTGATEAFFGQGTRLTVV.

The chain combines TRBV29-1 with TRBJ2-7; TRBD2 might be the D (5 bases). Trimming left V 0 bases short and J 2 bases short, with 8 bases between. Per the germline V gene, CDR1 is SQVTM and CDR2 is ANQGSEA. The CDR3 length is 13 residues. The CDR3 bases are TGCAGCGTTGAAGAACCGGGGACCTACGAGCAGTACTTC. It encodes CSVEEPGTYEQYF.

The chain joins TRBV6-6 to TRBJ1-1; D is possibly TRBD1 (6 bases). This CDR3 has 12 residues. The ends were cut back, 2 bases at V and 11 bases at J, with 12 bases in the middle. Germline-derived CDR1 and CDR2 are MNHNY and SVGAGI (reference sequence). Here the CDR3 reads CASSYRPGDAFF. In DNA, the CDR3 is TGTGCCAGCAGTTACCGGCCAGGGGATGCTTTCTTT.

The V and J genes are TRBV4-3 and TRBJ2-3, with D possibly being TRBD1 (5 bases). The germline CDR1 and CDR2 sequences are LGHNA and YSLEER. Trimming took 0 bases from V and 5 from J, leaving 6 bases between them. The CDR3 has 13 amino acids. In DNA form, the CDR3 reads TGCGCCAGCAGCCAAGAAGGGGTAGATACGCAGTATTTT. This gives the protein CASSQEGVDTQYF.

In its sample, this clonotype was seen once. The rearrangement joins TRBV19 to TRBJ2-7, with D maybe TRBD2 (5 bases). The germline gives CDR1 LNHDA, CDR2 SQIVND (reference sequence). V lost 5 bases to trimming and J lost 1 base, with 12 bases between them. The CDR3 contains 14 residues. The CDR3 DNA follows: TGTGCCAGTAGTGCAGCGGTTTCGTCCTACGAGCAGTACTTC. Encoded protein: CASSAAVSSYEQYF.

The chain combines TRBV7-8 with TRBJ2-5; TRBD2 is a possible D gene (7 bases). From germline, CDR1 is SGHVS and CDR2 FQNEAQ. There are 15 residues in the CDR3. Trimming stripped 2 bases from V and 4 bases from J, with 14 bases between. CDR3 nucleotide sequence: TGTGCCAGCAGCTTATTGTCGGGGGGCGCAGAGACCCAGTACTTC. This codes for CASSLLSGGAETQYF.

This clonotype was detected a few times. The chain employs TRBV12-3 or TRBV12-4 and TRBJ2-1; no definite D call. Trimming cost V 2 bases and J 7 bases, with 9 bases left between them. The CDR3 runs 13 residues. CDR3 sequence: CASSLSSVNEQFF. The CDR3 DNA is TGTGCCAGCAGTTTAAGCTCTGTTAATGAGCAGTTCTTC.

The gene calls are TRBV10-3 and TRBJ2-3; possibly TRBD1 or TRBD2 for D (5 bases each). The germline V gene encodes CDR1 ENHRY and CDR2 SYGVKD. This CDR3 has 12 amino acids. Trimming cost V 2 bases and J 9 bases, with 9 bases left between them. DNA of the CDR3: TGTGCCATCAGTGAGCCCGGGGACACGCAGTATTTT. This encodes CAISEPGDTQYF.

This sequence joins TRBV12-3 or TRBV12-4 and TRBJ2-2, with D unresolved. V gave up 3 bases and J gave up 9 bases, with 11 bases separating them. The CDR3 extends over 13 amino acids. CDR3 coding DNA: TGTGCCAGCAGTTTTTCTAGTTTTTGGGAGCTGTTTTTT. Its translation is CASSFSSFWELFF.

This clonotype came up a few times. The chain has TRBV6-6 and TRBJ1-1; TRBD1 is a possible D gene (6 bases). Germline V lookup: CDR1 MNHNY, CDR2 SVGAGI (reference sequence). The CDR3 length is 14 residues. The ends were cut back, 4 bases at V and 4 bases at J, with 13 bases in the middle. The CDR3 region has the DNA TGTGCCAGCAGTTGGACAGCGGGTGGCACTGAAGCTTTCTTT. Its translation is CASSWTAGGTEAFF.

This chain connects TRBV6-1 to TRBJ1-5, with D perhaps TRBD1 (6 bases). The CDR3 loop spans 14 amino acids. V shed 5 bases and J shed 6 bases, with 14 bases lying between them. Looked up from germline, CDR1 is MNHNS and CDR2 is SASEGT. CDR3 amino acids: CASSTQGRGQPQHF. In DNA form, the CDR3 reads TGTGCCAGCAGTACACAGGGACGGGGTCAGCCCCAGCATTTT.

By sample share, this clonotype is medium-sized (0.01 to 0.1%). The chain links TRBV4-3 to TRBJ2-1, with D unresolved. CDR3 size: 15 residues. The ends were cut back, 0 bases at V and 2 bases at J, with 8 bases in the middle. CDR1 and CDR2 (germline): LGHNA, YSLEER. In DNA, the CDR3 is TGCGCCAGCAGCCAAGAGGCAGTTACCTACAATGAGCAGTTCTTC. Its translation is CASSQEAVTYNEQFF.

This clonotype was observed many times. The chain carries TRBV12-3 or TRBV12-4 and TRBJ1-5, with unresolved D. The CDR3 consists of 13 residues. The V end lost 2 bases, the J end lost 4 bases, and 6 bases lay between the germline ends. In DNA, the CDR3 is TGTGCCAGCAGTTTACTGGTAAATCAGCCCCAGCATTTT. It codes for CASSLLVNQPQHF.

The rearrangement joins TRBV6-4 to TRBJ2-7, with 7 bases fitting TRBD2. CDR1 is MRHNA, CDR2 SNTAGT, per germline. V gave up 0 bases and J gave up 4 bases; unmatched junction bases: 6. The length of the CDR3 is 15 residues. The CDR3: CASSDSDPGLYEQYV. Written as DNA, the CDR3 is TGTGCCAGCAGTGACTCGGATCCGGGACTATACGAGCAGTACGTC.

J is TRBJ2-2 and V is TRBV28; 7 nucleotides agree with TRBD1. CDR1 and CDR2 from the germline V gene are MDHEN and SYDVKM. The CDR3 extends over 15 amino acids. Trimming took 5 bases from V and 6 from J; bases not matched to a gene: 9. The CDR3 nucleotides are TGTGCCAGCAGTGAGGGGGCAGGATTTCCCGGGGAGCTGTTTTTT. Translation gives CASSEGAGFPGELFF.

This chain joins TRBV9 and TRBJ2-3, with TRBD1 identical over 9 bases. Losses at the gene ends were 5 bases for V and 6 bases for J; bases not matched to a gene: 10. CDR1 and CDR2 (germline): SGDLS, YYNGEE. CDR3 length: 15 residues. DNA for the CDR3: TGTGCCAGCAGGGCAACCGGGACAGGGTACGATACGCAGTATTTT. It encodes CASRATGTGYDTQYF.

The chain links TRBV27 to TRBJ2-1; the D is unclear. CDR3 size: 14 residues. V was trimmed by 3 bases and J by 6 bases, leaving 12 bases between them. Germline CDR1 reads MNHEY; CDR2 reads SMNVEV (reference sequence). The CDR3 region has the DNA TGTGCCAGCAGTTTCGGAACGAAAACCAATGAGCAGTTCTTC. Encoded protein: CASSFGTKTNEQFF.

The V call is TRBV18, the J call TRBJ1-1; perhaps TRBD1 as D (5 bases). Germline loops: CDR1 KGHSH, CDR2 LQKENI. This CDR3 is built from 15 residues. Trimming took 5 bases from V and 4 from J, leaving 17 bases between them. The DNA for the CDR3 is TGTGCCAGCTCAACATATAGGGGTAGGAGCACTGAAGCTTTCTTT. Translating it yields CASSTYRGRSTEAFF.